Here is one T cell receptor (beta chain) with its context. As yet, its antigen is unknown. The data belong to a study of cytomegalovirus exposure and HLA in healthy donors. For the study at large: The 120 or so validation repertoires were produced on the same platform as the 650 or so repertoires of the first cohort. This was reported in a later analysis. Study outcomes and limitations: Through in vitro validation, a few CMV-associated chains were shown to be specific for CMV antigens. Reportedly, cytomegalovirus status was diagnosed with high sensitivity and specificity.

Assay: immunoSEQ multiplex PCR; the TCRdb copy retains only in-frame clones and omits some. Of 60,000 to 85,000 clones listed, 96% are singletons. Separation from the approximately 670-subject first cohort characterized the roughly 120-subject validation cohort, to which the donors belonged. V lost 5 bases and J lost 2; bases outside the gene matches: 6. Looked up from germline, CDR1 is SGHRS and CDR2 is YFSETQ. This CDR3 is 14 amino acids long. This TCR was recovered from a woman younger than 30 in good health and CMV-seropositive. Sequencing was performed on PBMCs. The chain uses TRBV5-1 and TRBJ2-5, with 7 nucleotides matching TRBD2. CDR3 sequence: CASRKAGPQETQYF. CDR3 in DNA: TGCGCCAGCAGGAAAGCGGGGCCGCAAGAGACCCAGTACTTC.